The T cell receptor beta chain described here comes from a study of blood T cell repertoires in COVID-19. Background on the study: Acute-phase and convalescent COVID-19 samples originated in the United States, Italy and Spain. Sources were T cells, B-cell-depleted T cells, or PBMCs; the material itself was cDNA or gDNA.

As handled by the study authors: By means of reference gene primer amplification, nucleated cell counts were estimated. The data were produced by immunoSEQ multiplex PCR, yet TCRdb's version contains in-frame clones alone and is incomplete. V, J and clone size were drawn from that table, and D and trimming were deduced from the DNA. The data contain tens of thousands of clones, about 73% of them singletons. Losses at the gene ends were 2 bases for V and 6 bases for J; bases not matched to a gene: 5. The CDR3 is 14 residues long. Germline V gene data show CDR1 as SGHKS and CDR2 as YYEKEE (reference sequence).

The material sequenced was peripheral blood. This chain uses TRBV5-5 with TRBJ2-1; 7 nucleotides align to TRBD2. This clonotype was obtained from an older woman with acute or convalescent COVID-19. CDR3 protein: CASSFILASNEQFF. The CDR3 DNA reads TGTGCCAGCAGCTTTATACTAGCGTCCAATGAGCAGTTCTTC. Supplemented by reference TRBV5-5 and TRBJ2-1, the full variable domain reads DAGVTQSPTHLIKTRGQQVTLRCSPISGHKSVSWYQQVLGQGPQFIFQYYEKEERGRGNFPDRFSARQFPNYSSELNVNALLLGDSALYLCASSFILASNEQFFGPGTRLTVL.